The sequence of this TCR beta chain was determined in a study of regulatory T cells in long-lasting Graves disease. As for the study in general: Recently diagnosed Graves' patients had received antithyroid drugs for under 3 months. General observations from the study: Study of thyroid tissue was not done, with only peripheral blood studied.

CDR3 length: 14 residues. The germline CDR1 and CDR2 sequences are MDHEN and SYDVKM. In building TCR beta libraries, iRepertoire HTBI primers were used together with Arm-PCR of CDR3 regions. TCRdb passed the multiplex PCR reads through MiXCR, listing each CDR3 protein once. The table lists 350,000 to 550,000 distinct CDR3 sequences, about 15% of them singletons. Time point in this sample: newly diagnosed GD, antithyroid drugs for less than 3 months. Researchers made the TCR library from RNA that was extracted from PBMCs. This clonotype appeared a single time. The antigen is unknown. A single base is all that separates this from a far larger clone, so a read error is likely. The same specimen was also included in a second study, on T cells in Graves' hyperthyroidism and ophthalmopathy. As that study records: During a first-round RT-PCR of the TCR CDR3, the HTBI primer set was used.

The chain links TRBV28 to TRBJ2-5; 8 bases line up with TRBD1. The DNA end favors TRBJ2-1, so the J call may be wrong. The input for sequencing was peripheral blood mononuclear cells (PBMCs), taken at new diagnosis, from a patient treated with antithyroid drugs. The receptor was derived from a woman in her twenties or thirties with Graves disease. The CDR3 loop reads CASSDGTGGHIQFF. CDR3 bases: TGTGCCAGCAGTGACGGGACAGGAGGACACATTCAGTTCTTC.